This TCR beta chain appears in the sequencing data of a study of T cell responses to AZD1222 COVID-19 vaccine. General study results and limits: The study found Spike-specific TCR breadth and depth rose after two AZD1222 doses. Unmutated variant regions are reportedly the target of nearly half of TCRs that are spike-specific. Clonal diversity was possibly underestimated; the donors were predominantly white British and more often female. Baseline serostatus was positive in only a handful of AZD1222 recipients.

To note about this clone: Antigen: not known.

J gave up 0 bases and V 6 bases, and 6 bases lay outside the gene matches. The CDR3 is made up of 14 amino acids. Germline V lookup: CDR1 SGHKS, CDR2 YYEKEE (reference sequence). Data came from immunoSEQ multiplex PCR; TCRdb stores just in-frame clones and leaves some out. This sample has 160,000 or so clones, with approximately 90% found just once. This sample comprised peripheral blood, obtained on day 0 of AZD1222 vaccination. The receptor was derived from an adult in good health. The genes are TRBV5-5 and TRBJ2-7, with 7 positions matching TRBD2. The CDR3 is CASIPAGRSYEQYF. The DNA of the CDR3 is TGTGCCAGCATCCCAGCGGGACGCTCCTACGAGCAGTACTTC.